This is a list of T cell receptor beta chains from one sample in a study of post-analysis software for immune sequencing data. TCRdb re-derived calls from the PCR reads in MiXCR, one entry per CDR3 protein. The sample holds fewer than 550,000 distinct CDR3 sequences, under 40% seen once. The sequenced sample consisted of blood. These TCRs come from a girl aged 2-17 years with multiple sclerosis. CDR3s include the opening cysteine and the closing phenylalanine or tryptophan. Fields, in order: D gene, V gene, J gene, CDR3 protein. A D gene is named only where the DNA matches it firmly.

NA	TRBV2	TRBJ2-2	CASSASNTGELFF
NA	TRBV2	TRBJ2-7	CASARGRQSYEQYF
TRBD1	TRBV12-3/TRBV12-4	NA	CASRGTGMANIQYF
TRBD2	TRBV20-1	TRBJ2-3	CSAAHGSGGTDTQYF
TRBD1	TRBV29-1	TRBJ2-6	CSVHDPRGSGANVLTF
TRBD2	TRBV20-1	TRBJ2-5	CSARTPAGDQETQYF
NA	TRBV5-1	TRBJ2-3	CASSYTDSLGEADTQYF
NA	TRBV6-5	TRBJ2-6	CASRPGLSGANVLTF
NA	TRBV12-3/TRBV12-4	TRBJ1-1	CASTAGRGWDTEAFF
NA	TRBV12-3/TRBV12-4	TRBJ1-2	CASTRRGANYGYTF
NA	TRBV7-9	TRBJ1-2	CASSLGDKFANYGYTF
NA	TRBV20-1	NA	CSAIERVTYEQYF
NA	TRBV6-5	TRBJ2-1	CASSPLGTPTGDEQFF
TRBD2	TRBV5-1	TRBJ2-1	CASSSRSGGAYNEQFF
TRBD2	TRBV6-6	TRBJ2-7	CDSSQTSGGYEQYF
TRBD1	TRBV7-9	TRBJ1-6	CASSRDRVTPLHF
NA	TRBV7-9	TRBJ1-1	CASSPKTRTALNTEAFF
NA	TRBV10-1	TRBJ1-5	CASSAGVNQPQHF
NA	TRBV4-1	TRBJ2-5	CASSRRGVGETQYF
NA	TRBV9	TRBJ2-7	CASSVEPTASGFYEQYF
TRBD1	TRBV9	TRBJ1-1	CASSTYGQANTEAFF
TRBD1	TRBV5-1	TRBJ1-2	CASSLGWDSLYGYTF
NA	TRBV7-9	TRBJ1-4	CASSPTGGAFEKLFF
NA	TRBV20-1	TRBJ2-1	CSARDIWGARGVEQFF
TRBD2	TRBV12-3/TRBV12-4	TRBJ2-3	CASKASGGLTDTQYF
TRBD2	TRBV5-1	TRBJ2-6	CASSSKRGEISGANVLTF
TRBD1	TRBV4-1	TRBJ1-4	CASSQARQGPNEKLFF
NA	TRBV29-1	TRBJ2-1	CSAGMVPGNGQFF
TRBD1	TRBV7-7	TRBJ2-2	CASSLGQGLYAGELFF
NA	TRBV7-9	TRBJ1-1	CASSGDTLEAFF
NA	TRBV28	TRBJ2-5	CASSTRQVPVTQYF
NA	TRBV4-1	TRBJ2-7	CASSQDLEVRVGVVYEQYF
NA	TRBV12-3/TRBV12-4	TRBJ1-2	CASSLASTGGFGYTF
NA	TRBV20-1	NA	CSAPLDGAIEETQFF
NA	TRBV19	TRBJ1-2	CASRARANYGYTF
NA	TRBV6-5	TRBJ2-3	CASRQTDTQYF
TRBD2	TRBV28	NA	CASSRLAGTYRETQYF
TRBD1	TRBV20-1	TRBJ1-4	CSARDPSRGVPGGNEKLFF
TRBD2	TRBV10-2	TRBJ2-7	CASSGASGGQYEQYF
TRBD1	TRBV20-1	TRBJ2-5	CSARDGQGPQETQYF
TRBD1	TRBV20-1	TRBJ2-7	CSASGGQSSYGQYF
NA	TRBV28	TRBJ2-3	CASSTDGRDTQYF
TRBD2	TRBV5-4	TRBJ2-3	CASREGTSGRADTQYF
TRBD1	TRBV7-9	TRBJ1-1	CASSLGGTGYTEAFF
NA	TRBV10-3	TRBJ2-7	CAISELGGSYEQYF